This T cell receptor beta chain was recorded in a study of graft-versus-host responses after intestinal transplantation. The method was immunoSEQ multiplex PCR; TCRdb's version includes in-frame clones alone and lacks a portion of them. Among tens of thousands of clones listed, nearly 90% were seen once. In germline, CDR1 is SGHDT, CDR2 YYEEEE. The CDR3 contains 13 residues. Trimming took 0 bases from V and 4 from J, leaving 7 bases between them. Sequencing was performed on PBMCs, taken about 62 days after intestinal transplantation. The TCR was taken from a human patient who received an intestinal transplant, so some T cells may come from the graft donor. The J gene is TRBJ1-2, the V gene TRBV5-6, with D possibly matching TRBD1 (6 bases). The CDR3 coding sequence is TGTGCCAGCAGCTTGGTAGGGGGCTATGGCTACACCTTC. Its translation is CASSLVGGYGYTF. The variable domain in full, with the rest retrieved from reference TRBV5-6 and TRBJ1-2, is DAGVTQSPTHLIKTRGQQVTLRCSPKSGHDTVSWYQQALGQGPQFIFQYYEEEERQRGNFPDRFSGHQFPNYSSELNVNALLLGDSALYLCASSLVGGYGYTFGSGTRLTVV.